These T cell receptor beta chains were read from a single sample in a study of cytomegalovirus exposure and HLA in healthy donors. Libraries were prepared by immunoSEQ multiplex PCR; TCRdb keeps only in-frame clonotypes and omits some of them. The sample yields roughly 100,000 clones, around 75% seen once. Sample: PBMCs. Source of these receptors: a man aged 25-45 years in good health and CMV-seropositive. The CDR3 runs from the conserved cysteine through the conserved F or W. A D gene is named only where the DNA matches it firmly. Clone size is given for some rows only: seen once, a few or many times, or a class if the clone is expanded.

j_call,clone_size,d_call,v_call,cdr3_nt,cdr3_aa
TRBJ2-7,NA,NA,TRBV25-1,TGTGCCAGCAGGGAGGGAATACGGGCGAGAAGCGAGCAGTACTTC,CASREGIRARSEQYF
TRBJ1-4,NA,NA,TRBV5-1,TGCGCCAGCAGCTTAGGGGGTCCTAATGAAAAACTGTTTTTT,CASSLGGPNEKLFF
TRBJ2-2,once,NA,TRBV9,TGTGCCAGCAGCGCCATACAGGGTTTCGGTAACGGGGAGCTGTTTTTT,CASSAIQGFGNGELFF
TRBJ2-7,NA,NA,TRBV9,TGTGCCAGCAGCGTCCCCCAAGGGAAGGGGTCCTACGAGCAGTACTTC,CASSVPQGKGSYEQYF
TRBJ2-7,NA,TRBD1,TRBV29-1,TGCAGCGCCCAGGGGGCTCTCTACGAGCAGTACTTC,CSAQGALYEQYF
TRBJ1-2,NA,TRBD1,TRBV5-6,TGTGCCAGCAGTTCGGACAGGGAAGCCAATCGTTATGGCTACACCTTC,CASSSDREANRYGYTF
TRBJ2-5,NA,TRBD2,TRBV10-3,TGTGCCATCAGTCTAGCGGGGCAAGAGACCCAGTACTTC,CAISLAGQETQYF
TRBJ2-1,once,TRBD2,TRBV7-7,TGTGCTAGCAGCTTAGAAGGTCGGCTAGCGGGGCGAAATGAGCAGTTCTTC,CASSLEGRLAGRNEQFF
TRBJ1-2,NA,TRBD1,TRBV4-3,TGCGCCAGCAGCCAACAGGGGGCAACTAGCTCCTATGGCTACACCTTC,CASSQQGATSSYGYTF
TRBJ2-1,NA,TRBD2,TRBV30,TGTGCCTGGAGATCGGTAGCGGGGGGAGCTTACAATGAGCAGTTCTTC,CAWRSVAGGAYNEQFF
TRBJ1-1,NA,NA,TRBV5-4,TGTGCCAGCAGCATGGCCGGTAACAGAGCTGAAGCTTTCTTT,CASSMAGNRAEAFF
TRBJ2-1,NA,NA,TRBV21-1,TGTGCCAGCAGCAAAGTCAGGACAGGGCAGGTCAATGAGCAGTTCTTC,CASSKVRTGQVNEQFF
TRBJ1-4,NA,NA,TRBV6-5,TGTGCCAGCAGGACGACAGGAACCACTAATGAAAAACTGTTTTTT,CASRTTGTTNEKLFF
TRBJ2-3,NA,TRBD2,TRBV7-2,TGTGCCAGCAGCTTAAGGACTAGCGGGGGGACTAGCACAGATACGCAGTATTTT,CASSLRTSGGTSTDTQYF
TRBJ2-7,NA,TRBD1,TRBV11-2,TGTGCCAGCAGCTTAGATCGTTACAGGGGCTCCTACGAGCAGTACTTC,CASSLDRYRGSYEQYF
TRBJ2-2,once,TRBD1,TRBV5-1,TGCGCCAGCAACCTACAGGGGGCGGACGGGGAGCTGTTTTTT,CASNLQGADGELFF
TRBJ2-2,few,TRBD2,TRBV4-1,TGCGCCAGCAGCCAAGATCCCCTTCGGGCTAGCGGGGGGCTTAACACCGGGGAGCTGTTTTTT,CASSQDPLRASGGLNTGELFF
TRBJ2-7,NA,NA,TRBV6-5,TGTGCCAGCCAGGGGTTCACCTACGAGCAGTACTTC,CASQGFTYEQYF
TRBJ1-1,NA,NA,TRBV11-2,TGTGCCAGCAGCCCGTGGGCAATGAACACTGAAGCTTTCTTT,CASSPWAMNTEAFF
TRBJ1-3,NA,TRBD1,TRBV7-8,TGTGCCAGCCGACACAGGGGTTCGGGAAACACCATATATTTT,CASRHRGSGNTIYF
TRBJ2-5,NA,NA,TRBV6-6,TGTGCCAGCCAGCTAGGGCTAGCCCAAGAGACCCAGTACTTC,CASQLGLAQETQYF
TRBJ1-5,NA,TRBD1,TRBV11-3,TGTGCCAGCAGCTTTATCGCAAAGGACAGGACCTATCAGCCCCAGCATTTT,CASSFIAKDRTYQPQHF
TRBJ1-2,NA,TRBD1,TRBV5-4,TGTGCCAGCAGCCCGGGACAGGGGGCGAACTATGGCTACACCTTC,CASSPGQGANYGYTF
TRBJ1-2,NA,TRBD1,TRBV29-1,TGCAGCGTAGAAACCGGGACAGGGGGCTACACCTTC,CSVETGTGGYTF
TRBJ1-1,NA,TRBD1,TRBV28,TGTGCCAGCAGCCGTCTAGGACAGGCTGAAGCTTTCTTT,CASSRLGQAEAFF
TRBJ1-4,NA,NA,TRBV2,TGTGCCAGCAGTGGAGGTTCGGGGTCCATTGGGGAAAAACTGTTTTTT,CASSGGSGSIGEKLFF